These 32 T cell receptor beta chains were all obtained from the same sample, sequenced in a study of blood T cell repertoires in COVID-19. This table comes from immunoSEQ multiplex PCR, and its TCRdb copy is limited to in-frame clones, with some not included. This table has some 530,000 clones, about nine tenths appearing once. Sequencing used PBMCs or T cells enriched from blood (not recorded which). These receptors all stem from a woman in her sixties or seventies who had recovered from COVID-19.

The gene calls are TRBV11-2 and TRBJ1-5; D gene unclear. This CDR3 has 15 residues. Germline V lookup: CDR1 SGHAT, CDR2 FQNNGV. V lost 3 bases to trimming and J lost 3 bases, with 12 bases between them. The CDR3 reads CASSLTRGYNQPQHF. Here the CDR3 DNA reads TGTGCCAGCAGCTTGACTCGTGGGTACAATCAGCCCCAGCATTTT.

The chain joins TRBV5-4 to TRBJ2-2; 13 bases agree with TRBD2. CDR3 length: 16 amino acids. Trimming at V came to 4 bases and at J to 6 bases, leaving 6 bases not matched to a gene. Germline CDR1 SGHNT, CDR2 YYREEE (reference sequence). The CDR3 sequence: CASSPGLAGIAGELFF. DNA of the CDR3: TGTGCCAGCAGCCCGGGACTAGCGGGGATAGCCGGGGAGCTGTTTTTT.

This sequence joins TRBV4-1 and TRBJ1-6, with a possible D match to TRBD1 (5 bases). Germline values: CDR1 MGHRA, CDR2 YSYEKL. The germline V and J ends were trimmed by 1 base and 10 bases, with 11 bases remaining between them. The CDR3 is 14 amino acids. CDR3: CASSQGRVRSPLHF. CDR3 DNA: TGCGCCAGCAGCCAAGGCAGGGTTAGGTCACCCCTCCACTTT.

The chain couples TRBV15 to TRBJ2-5; 9 positions agree with TRBD1. J was trimmed by 2 bases and V by 1 base; bases with no gene match: 5. Germline lookup yields CDR1 LNHNV and CDR2 YYDKDF (reference sequence). The CDR3 runs to 16 residues. The CDR3, as DNA: TGTGCCACCAGCAGAGGAGGGACAGGGCTTCAAGAGACCCAGTACTTC. It encodes CATSRGGTGLQETQYF.

The chain joins TRBV9 to TRBJ2-1; TRBD2 matches at 8 bases. With V trimmed by 3 bases and J by 5 bases, 7 bases remained unmatched. The germline gives CDR1 SGDLS, CDR2 YYNGEE. This CDR3 comprises 15 residues. The DNA of the CDR3 is TGTGCCAGCAGCGCTACCCCGGGACTAGACAATGAGCAGTTCTTC. Amino acids: CASSATPGLDNEQFF. Based on the CDR3 plus reference TRBV9 and TRBJ2-1, the full variable domain is DSGVTQTPKHLITATGQRVTLRCSPRSGDLSVYWYQQSLDQGLQFLIQYYNGEERAKGNILERFSAQQFPDLHSELNLSSLELGDSALYFCASSATPGLDNEQFFGPGTRLTVL.

This chain uses TRBV3-1 (or the pseudogene TRBV3-2) with TRBJ1-1, with TRBD1 as a possible D gene (5 bases). V was pared by 2 bases and J by 2 bases, with 12 bases between. Germline V gene lookup returns CDR1 LGHDT and CDR2 YNNKEL (reference sequence). This CDR3 spans 15 amino acids. CDR3 coding DNA: TGTGCCAGCAGCCAATTGGGACTGGAAAACACTGAAGCTTTCTTT. Amino acid sequence: CASSQLGLENTEAFF.

V is TRBV12-3 or TRBV12-4 and J is TRBJ2-7; no firm D call. The CDR3 extends over 12 amino acids. Trimming took 4 bases from V and 6 from J, leaving 10 bases between them. DNA for the CDR3: TGTGCCAGCAGTTCAGGTCCCCTCGAGCAGTACGTC. This encodes CASSSGPLEQYV.

This chain links TRBV19 with TRBJ2-6; 7 bases are shared with TRBD2. This CDR3 contains 17 residues. CDR1 and CDR2 from the germline V gene are LNHDA and SQIVND (reference sequence). V was clipped by 8 bases and J by 0 bases; unmatched bases: 10. The CDR3: CASRGVRSGSGANVLTF. In nucleotides, the CDR3 is TGTGCCAGTCGGGGGGTCCGAAGCGGCTCTGGGGCCAACGTCCTGACTTTC.

This chain uses TRBV3-1 (or the pseudogene TRBV3-2) with TRBJ2-1; 13 positions match TRBD2. CDR1 and CDR2 from the germline V gene are LGHDT and YNNKEL (reference sequence). The CDR3 extends over 17 amino acids. V was clipped by 5 bases and J by 8 bases; unmatched bases: 12. CDR3: CASSERGGLAGFDEQFF. CDR3 bases: TGTGCCAGCAGCGAGAGAGGGGGACTAGCGGGGTTCGATGAGCAGTTCTTC.

The rearrangement links TRBV10-2 to TRBJ2-3; TRBD2 aligns across 10 bases. Trimming took 5 bases from V and 4 from J; bases not matched to a gene: 3. The germline gives CDR1 WSHSY, CDR2 SAAADI. This CDR3 has 14 residues. The CDR3 protein is CASSMSGGADTQYF. As DNA, the CDR3 is TGCGCCAGCAGTATGAGCGGGGGGGCAGATACGCAGTATTTT.

The chain uses TRBV7-2 and TRBJ1-2; D might be TRBD1 (5 bases). Germline CDR1 SGHTA, CDR2 FQGNSA. The CDR3 length is 14 residues. V lost 1 base, J lost 7 bases, and 13 bases lay in between. DNA for the CDR3: TGTGCCAGCAGCTTAGGGCCATCTCAGGGTGGCTACACCTTC. It translates to CASSLGPSQGGYTF.

This rearrangement joins TRBV19 to TRBJ1-2, with 9 bases lining up with TRBD1. Germline V CDR1 and CDR2: LNHDA, SQIVND (reference sequence). CDR3 length equals 14 residues. The ends lost 6 bases at V and 3 bases at J; junction bases unmatched: 5. The CDR3 region is CASSTGGGHYGYTF. CDR3 coding DNA: TGTGCCAGTAGCACAGGGGGCGGGCACTATGGCTACACCTTC.

The chain links TRBV21-1 to TRBJ2-2; whether TRBD1, the table's D call, matches the DNA was not checked. TRBV21-1 is an annotated pseudogene. CDR3 size: 17 residues. DNA of the CDR3: TGTGCCAGCAGCAAACGCAGGGTTAGGTCCTTCACCGGGGAGCTGTTTTTT. Its protein is CASSKRRVRSFTGELFF.

The chain carries TRBV24-1 and TRBJ1-6; maybe TRBD1 (5 bases). The CDR3 loop spans 14 amino acids. V lost 4 bases, J lost 8 bases, and 11 bases lay in between. Germline CDR1 KGHDR, CDR2 SFDVKD. Here the CDR3 reads CATSESGAYSPLHF. For the CDR3, the DNA is TGTGCCACCAGTGAGAGCGGGGCGTATTCACCCCTCCACTTT.

Here the CDR3 reads CASSPGRSINEKLFF. Here the CDR3 DNA reads TGCGCCAGCAGCCCAGGCCGGTCCATAAATGAAAAACTGTTTTTT. The V and J genes are TRBV4-1 and TRBJ1-4; D unresolved. Germline values: CDR1 MGHRA, CDR2 YSYEKL. Trimming removed 4 bases from V and 5 bases from J, with 14 bases in between. This CDR3 region has 15 residues.

This clone was counted once. V usage is TRBV28 and J usage is TRBJ1-4; 7 nucleotides align to TRBD1. The germline gives CDR1 MDHEN, CDR2 SYDVKM. This CDR3 region has 16 residues. J lost 8 bases, V lost 3 bases, and 12 bases had no gene match. The CDR3 DNA reads TGTGCCAGCAGTTTCGGGGGACAGCCGTCCGCCGAAAAACTGTTTTTT. Translating it yields CASSFGGQPSAEKLFF.

V and J are TRBV5-6 and TRBJ2-7; tentatively, D is TRBD1 (6 bases). Germline V gives CDR1 SGHDT, CDR2 YYEEEE. CDR3 size: 13 residues. Trimming removed 3 bases at V and 2 bases at J, with 9 bases between. The CDR3 protein is CASSSQGPYEQYF. Here the CDR3 DNA reads TGTGCCAGCAGCTCACAGGGTCCCTACGAGCAGTACTTC.

This sequence joins TRBV7-2 and TRBJ2-3; TRBD1 is a possible D gene (5 bases). Trimming took 7 bases from V and 2 from J, leaving 19 bases between them. The CDR3 runs to 16 residues. In germline, CDR1 is SGHTA, CDR2 FQGNSA. As DNA, the CDR3 is TGTGCCAGCACCTTCTGGGGCAGGACCAACACAGATACGCAGTATTTT. Translation: CASTFWGRTNTDTQYF. Variable domain in full (rest from reference TRBV7-2 and TRBJ2-3): GAGVSQSPSNKVTEKGKDVELRCDPISGHTALYWYRQSLGQGLEFLIYFQGNSAPDKSGLPSDRFSAERTGGSVSTLTIQRTQQEDSAVYLCASTFWGRTNTDTQYFGPGTRLTVL.

J is TRBJ1-2 and V is TRBV4-1, with 11 bases identical to TRBD1. CDR1 is MGHRA and CDR2 is YSYEKL in the germline V gene. There are 15 residues in the CDR3. Germline trimming cut 4 bases from V and 7 bases from J; bases unmatched to any gene: 8. CDR3 bases: TGCGCCAGCAGCCCTCCTGGGACAGGGGGGGGTGGCTACACCTTC. Residues: CASSPPGTGGGGYTF.

The chain joins TRBV4-1 to TRBJ2-2; 12 bases are shared with TRBD1. This CDR3 is built from 17 residues. Germline CDR1 reads MGHRA; CDR2 reads YSYEKL. J gave up 6 bases and V 0 bases, and 5 bases lay outside the gene matches. The CDR3 region is CASSQEGDRGPAGELFF. The CDR3 region has the DNA TGCGCCAGCAGCCAAGAAGGGGACAGGGGGCCCGCCGGGGAGCTGTTTTTT.

This chain uses TRBV5-4 with TRBJ2-5; TRBD2 is a possible D gene (7 bases). V gave up 4 bases and J gave up 5 bases, with 12 bases separating them. Germline assignment: CDR1 SGHNT and CDR2 YYREEE (reference sequence). The CDR3 consists of 13 residues. CDR3 sequence reads: CASSPEGGETQYF. CDR3 nucleotide sequence: TGTGCCAGCAGCCCCGAGGGGGGGGAGACCCAGTACTTC. Drawing the rest from reference TRBV5-4 and TRBJ2-5, the complete variable domain is ETGVTQSPTHLIKTRGQQVTLRCSSQSGHNTVSWYQQALGQGPQFIFQYYREEENGRGNFPPRFSGLQFPNYSSELNVNALELDDSALYLCASSPEGGETQYFGPGTRLLVL.

The J gene is TRBJ1-2, the V gene TRBV6-5; D is unclear. V lost 8 bases and J 4 bases, leaving 17 bases between the germline ends. CDR1 is MNHEY and CDR2 is SVGAGI in the germline V gene. The CDR3 covers 14 residues. DNA of the CDR3: TGTGCCAGCGGGCCAGCCGGGGTCGCCTATGGCTACACCTTC. Protein: CASGPAGVAYGYTF.

The rearrangement links TRBV3-1 (or the pseudogene TRBV3-2) to TRBJ1-3, with TRBD1 identical over 8 bases. Germline V CDR1 and CDR2: LGHDT, YNNKEL (reference sequence). The CDR3 covers 18 residues. V lost 5 bases and J lost 1; bases outside the gene matches: 13. The CDR3 region has the DNA TGTGCCAGCAGCGGAGGGCCGGGACAGGTCTATTCTGGAAACACCATATATTTT. Translated: CASSGGPGQVYSGNTIYF.

V gene TRBV19 combines with J gene TRBJ2-1, with 7 nucleotides matching TRBD1. The J segment lost 3 bases and the V segment lost 3 bases, leaving 5 bases of the junction unmatched. The CDR3 consists of 15 residues. The germline V gene encodes CDR1 LNHDA and CDR2 SQIVND (reference sequence). The CDR3 sequence: CASSIGQAHYNEQFF. CDR3 DNA: TGTGCCAGTAGTATCGGACAGGCGCACTACAATGAGCAGTTCTTC. Full variable domain (rest looked up from reference TRBV19 and TRBJ2-1): DGGITQSPKYLFRKEGQNVTLSCEQNLNHDAMYWYRQDPGQGLRLIYYSQIVNDFQKGDIAEGYSVSREKKESFPLTVTSAQKNPTAFYLCASSIGQAHYNEQFFGPGTRLTVL.

The chain recombines TRBV11-3 with TRBJ2-7, with TRBD2 as a possible D gene (6 bases). The germline V and J ends were trimmed by 5 bases and 12 bases, with 14 bases remaining between them. This CDR3 is built from 11 residues. Germline CDR1 SGHNT, CDR2 YENEEA. The CDR3 sequence is CASSPGEVRYF. Here the CDR3 DNA reads TGTGCCAGCAGCCCCGGGGAGGTCCGGTACTTC.

The CDR3 coding sequence is TGTGCCAGCACGTGGACAGGTATCGGTGAAGCTTTCTTT. Residues: CASTWTGIGEAFF. The chain has TRBV6-5 and TRBJ1-1, with 7 bases identical to TRBD1. Looked up from germline, CDR1 is MNHEY and CDR2 is SVGAGI. The CDR3 runs to 13 residues. V was pared by 7 bases and J by 7 bases, with 9 bases of the junction left unmatched.

The rearrangement joins TRBV28 to TRBJ2-5; the match to TRBD1 covers 7 bases. The CDR3 totals 15 residues. Trimming at V came to 5 bases and at J to 5 bases, leaving 11 bases not matched to a gene. Germline CDR1 and CDR2: MDHEN and SYDVKM. CDR3 DNA: TGTGCCAGCAGTCTACGACAGGGTGTATTGGAGACCCAGTACTTC. It yields the protein CASSLRQGVLETQYF.

V is TRBV4-1 and J is TRBJ1-4; TRBD1 agrees at 7 bases. CDR1 MGHRA and CDR2 YSYEKL come from the germline V gene. V trimming: 4 bases; J trimming: 0 bases; junction bases outside the gene matches: 5. The CDR3 is made up of 16 amino acids. The CDR3 here is CASSRGQTTTNEKLFF. In DNA form, the CDR3 reads TGCGCCAGCAGCCGGGGACAGACTACAACTAATGAAAAACTGTTTTTT.

The chain links TRBV19 to TRBJ1-3; 8 positions match TRBD1. Trimming took 4 bases from V and 0 from J; bases not matched to a gene: 5. Germline CDR1 is LNHDA and CDR2 is SQIVND (reference sequence). CDR3 length: 16 amino acids. The CDR3 nucleotides read TGTGCCAGTAGTACGACAGGGGTTAGCTCTGGAAACACCATATATTTT. Its translation: CASSTTGVSSGNTIYF.

The sample holds a few counts of this clone. This chain connects TRBV9 to TRBJ1-4, with D uncertain. Between the trimmed V and J ends, which lost 0 bases and 4 bases, there was a span of 10 bases. Germline V gene data show CDR1 as SGDLS and CDR2 as YYNGEE. The CDR3 length is 15 residues. CDR3 sequence reads: CASSVAAGSNEKLFF. CDR3 DNA: TGTGCCAGCAGCGTAGCGGCAGGAAGTAATGAAAAACTGTTTTTT.

This rearrangement joins TRBV7-9 to TRBJ1-1, with 9 bases that match TRBD1. Germline CDR1 SEHNR, CDR2 FQNEAQ (reference sequence). With 2 bases clipped from V and 4 bases from J, the junction kept 5 bases outside the gene matches. The CDR3 spans 15 residues. In DNA form, the CDR3 reads TGTGCCAGCAGCTTATCACAGGGGGCGACCACTGAAGCTTTCTTT. Protein product: CASSLSQGATTEAFF.

The CDR3 protein is CASSLRAPNEQYF. The CDR3 coding sequence is TGTGCCAGCAGTCTCAGGGCTCCCAACGAGCAGTACTTC. The chain combines TRBV12-3 or TRBV12-4 with TRBJ2-7, with a weak D call TRBD1 (5 bases). Trimming took off 5 bases at V and 5 bases at J, with 13 bases between the two ends. This CDR3 is built from 13 residues.